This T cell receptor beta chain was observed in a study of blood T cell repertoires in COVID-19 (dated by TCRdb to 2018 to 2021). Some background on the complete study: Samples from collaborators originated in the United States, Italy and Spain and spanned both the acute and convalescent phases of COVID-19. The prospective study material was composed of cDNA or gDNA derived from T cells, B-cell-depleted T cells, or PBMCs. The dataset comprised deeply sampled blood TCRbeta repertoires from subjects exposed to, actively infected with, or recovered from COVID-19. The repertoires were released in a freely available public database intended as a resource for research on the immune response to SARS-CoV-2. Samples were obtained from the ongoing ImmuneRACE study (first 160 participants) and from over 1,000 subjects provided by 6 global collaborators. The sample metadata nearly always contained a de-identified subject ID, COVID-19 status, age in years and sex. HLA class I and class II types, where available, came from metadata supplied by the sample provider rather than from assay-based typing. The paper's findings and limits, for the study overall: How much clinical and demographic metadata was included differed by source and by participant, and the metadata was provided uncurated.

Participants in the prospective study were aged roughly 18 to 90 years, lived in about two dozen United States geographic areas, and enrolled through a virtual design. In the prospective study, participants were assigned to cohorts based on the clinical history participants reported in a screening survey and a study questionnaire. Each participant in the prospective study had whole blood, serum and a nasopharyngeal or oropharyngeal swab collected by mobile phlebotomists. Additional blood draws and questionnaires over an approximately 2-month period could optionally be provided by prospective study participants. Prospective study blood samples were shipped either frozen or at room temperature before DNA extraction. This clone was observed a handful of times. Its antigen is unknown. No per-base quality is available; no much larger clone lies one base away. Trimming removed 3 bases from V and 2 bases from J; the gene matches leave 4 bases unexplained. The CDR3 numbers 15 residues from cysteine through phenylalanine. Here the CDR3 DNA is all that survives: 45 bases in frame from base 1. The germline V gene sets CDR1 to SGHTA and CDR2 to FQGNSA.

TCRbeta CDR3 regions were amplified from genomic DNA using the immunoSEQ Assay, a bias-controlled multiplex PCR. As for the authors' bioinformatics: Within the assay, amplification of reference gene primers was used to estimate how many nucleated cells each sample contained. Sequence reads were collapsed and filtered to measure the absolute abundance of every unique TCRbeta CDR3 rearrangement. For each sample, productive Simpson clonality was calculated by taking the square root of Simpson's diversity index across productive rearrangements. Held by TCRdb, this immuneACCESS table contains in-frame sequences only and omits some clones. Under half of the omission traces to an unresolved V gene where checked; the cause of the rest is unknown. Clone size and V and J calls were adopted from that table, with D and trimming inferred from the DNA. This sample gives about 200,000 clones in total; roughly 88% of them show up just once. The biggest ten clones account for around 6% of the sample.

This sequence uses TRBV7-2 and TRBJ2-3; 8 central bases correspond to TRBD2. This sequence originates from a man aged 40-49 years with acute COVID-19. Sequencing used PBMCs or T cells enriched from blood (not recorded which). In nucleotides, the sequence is TGTGCCAGCAGCTTGCGGCGGGAGGACACAGATACGCAGTATTTT. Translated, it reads CASSLRREDTDTQYF.